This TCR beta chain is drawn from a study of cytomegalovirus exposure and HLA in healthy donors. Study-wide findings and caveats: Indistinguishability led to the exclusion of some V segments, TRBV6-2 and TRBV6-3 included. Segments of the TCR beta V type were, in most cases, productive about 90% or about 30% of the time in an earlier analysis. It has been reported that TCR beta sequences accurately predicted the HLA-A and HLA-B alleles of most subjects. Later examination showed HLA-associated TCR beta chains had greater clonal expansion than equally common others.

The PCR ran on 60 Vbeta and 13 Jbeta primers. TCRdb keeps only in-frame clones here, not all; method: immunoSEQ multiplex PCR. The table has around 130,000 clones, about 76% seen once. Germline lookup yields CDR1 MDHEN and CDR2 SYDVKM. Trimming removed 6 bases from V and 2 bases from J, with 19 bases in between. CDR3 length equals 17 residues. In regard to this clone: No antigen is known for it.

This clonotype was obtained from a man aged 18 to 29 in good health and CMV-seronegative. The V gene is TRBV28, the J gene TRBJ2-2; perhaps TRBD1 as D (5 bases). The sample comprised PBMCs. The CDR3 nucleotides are TGTGCCAGCAGCTTAATTGTTGGGGCGGTTAACACCGGGGAGCTGTTTTTT. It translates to CASSLIVGAVNTGELFF.